The rows below give T cell receptor beta chains drawn from one sample of a study of breast tumors, draining lymph nodes, adjacent tissues. TCRdb ran MiXCR on the multiplex PCR reads and lists one entry per CDR3 protein. Among 15,000 to 17,000 distinct CDR3 sequences listed, around 50% were seen once. Sequenced: tumor-adjacent breast tissue. The receptor source for this set is a female donor with breast cancer. Some clones in this sample may be carry-over from other donors' samples. Both conserved end residues are part of each CDR3. A D gene is named only where the DNA matches it firmly. A clone size is listed for some rows: how often the clone was seen (once, few, many), or a class if it is expanded.

clone size	V gene	J gene	D gene	CDR3 DNA	CDR3 protein
-	TRBV10-3	TRBJ1-5	-	TGTGCCATCAGTGAAGGACAGCCCAATCAGCCCCAGCATTTT	CAISEGQPNQPQHF
many	TRBV18	TRBJ1-1	-	TGTGCCAGCTCACCTTCGGTAGGTGAAGCTTTCTTT	CASSPSVGEAFF
large	TRBV7-8	TRBJ2-5	TRBD1	TGTGCCAGCAGACCCGGGACAGGCCAACGAGAGACCCAGTACTTC	CASRPGTGQRETQYF
-	TRBV15	TRBJ2-1	-	TGTGCCACCAGCAGCTTTAGCGTGGTCACTGAGCAGTTCTTC	CATSSFSVVTEQFF
many	TRBV2	TRBJ2-5	-	TGTGCCAGCCAGTCGCCCCAAGAGACCCAGTACTTC	CASQSPQETQYF
medium-sized	TRBV5-1	TRBJ2-2	-	TGCGCCAGCAGCCTGGGGACTGCAGCCGGGGAGCTGTTTTTT	CASSLGTAAGELFF
-	TRBV2	TRBJ2-7	TRBD2	TGTGCCAGCAGTGCTGGACTAGCAATTGAGCAGTACTTC	CASSAGLAIEQYF
-	TRBV28	TRBJ1-6	-	TGTACCAGCAGCCCCGGGGGGGGCGAGGTGGCACCCCTCCACTTT	CTSSPGGGEVAPLHF
-	TRBV9	TRBJ1-6	TRBD1	TGTGCCAGCAGCGTTACGACAGGGGTTCGGTCACCCCTCCACTTT	CASSVTTGVRSPLHF
-	TRBV11-2	TRBJ2-5	-	TGTGCCAGCACCTTTGACAGGCCCCAAGAGACCCAGTACTTC	CASTFDRPQETQYF
many	TRBV11-2	TRBJ2-1	TRBD2	TGTGCCAGCAGCTTAGTAGGGACTAGCTTGTTCTTC	CASSLVGTSLFF
few	TRBV7-2	TRBJ2-5	TRBD2	TGTGCCAGCAGCTGGGGACTAGCGGGAGAAGGAGAGACCCAGTACTTC	CASSWGLAGEGETQYF
medium-sized	TRBV7-9	TRBJ1-2	-	TGTGCCAGCAGCTCCTACGGGGAGGTGGCCTTC	CASSSYGEVAF
-	TRBV7-2	TRBJ2-7	TRBD2	TGTGCCAGCAGCGATGGACTAGCGGGAGAAGGCGAGCAGTACTTC	CASSDGLAGEGEQYF
-	TRBV7-9	TRBJ2-5	-	TGTGCCAGCAGCTTAGCGCTCGCGGAGGACTTTCGAAAGTACTTC	CASSLALAEDFRKYF
many	TRBV12-3/TRBV12-4	TRBJ2-4	-	TGTGCCAGCAGTCAAGGGGTCGTCATTCAGTACTTC	CASSQGVVIQYF
-	TRBV6-1	TRBJ2-7	TRBD1	TGTGCCAGCAGCAGATCCGGGACAGGGGTCTACGAGCAGTACTTC	CASSRSGTGVYEQYF
medium-sized	TRBV2	TRBJ2-7	TRBD1	TGTGCCAGCAACCGGGACAGGGGTCCCTACGAGCAGTACTTC	CASNRDRGPYEQYF
many	TRBV6-5	TRBJ1-3	-	TGTGCCAGCAGCCGCGCCTCGATCTACTCTGGAAACACCATATATTTT	CASSRASIYSGNTIYF
few	TRBV7-9	TRBJ1-3	TRBD1	TGTGCCAGCAGCTCCGATTTAGGGGGCAGGGCTGGAAACACCATATATTTT	CASSSDLGGRAGNTIYF
-	TRBV9	TRBJ2-1	-	TGTGCCAGCAGCCCTTCGACTAGTGGGACTTCAAATGAGCAGTTCTTC	CASSPSTSGTSNEQFF
-	TRBV19	TRBJ1-3	-	TGTGCCAGTAGTGGCGGTCTCCCCGGTGTTACCATATATTTT	CASSGGLPGVTIYF
medium-sized	TRBV6-5	TRBJ2-2	-	TGTGCCAGCAGTTACTCGGGCGGGGAGCTGTTTTTT	CASSYSGGELFF
few	TRBV11-2	TRBJ1-1	-	TGTGCCAGCAGCCTCCCCGGGTCGAGGGGAACTGAAGCTTTCTTT	CASSLPGSRGTEAFF
medium-sized	TRBV12-3/TRBV12-4	TRBJ1-2	-	TGTGCCAGCAGCTTTAAACCAGCTAACTATGGCTACACCTTC	CASSFKPANYGYTF
-	TRBV29-1	TRBJ1-3	-	TGCAGCGTTGATGCCGGGGGTAGGACTGGAAACACCATATATTTT	CSVDAGGRTGNTIYF
few	TRBV20-1	TRBJ1-2	-	TGCAGTGCTAGAGGGCCCTCTAACTATGGCTACACCTTC	CSARGPSNYGYTF
many	TRBV11-1	TRBJ2-1	-	TGTGCCAGCAGCCCCTTAAGGGAGCAGTTCTTC	CASSPLREQFF
many	TRBV5-8	TRBJ2-1	-	TGTGCCAGCAGACAGGCGGGAATTTCCTACAATGAGCAGTTCTTC	CASRQAGISYNEQFF
medium-sized	TRBV15	TRBJ1-5	-	TGTGCCACCAGCAGAGATGGGCTCAATCAGCCCCAGCATTTT	CATSRDGLNQPQHF
medium-sized	TRBV5-1	TRBJ2-3	-	TGCGCCAGCAGCCTAAGAGACATACCCACAGATACGCAGTATTTT	CASSLRDIPTDTQYF
many	TRBV5-1	TRBJ2-3	TRBD2	TGCGCCAGCAGCTTGAGGGGACTAGCGGGAGCTCCTGATACGCAGTATTTT	CASSLRGLAGAPDTQYF
medium-sized	TRBV7-8	TRBJ2-2	-	TGTGCCAGCAGCTTAGTTTCAGGGAACACCGGGGAGCTGTTTTTT	CASSLVSGNTGELFF
many	TRBV6-5	TRBJ1-6	-	TGTGCCAGCAGTCCACACAAAGCCCTCCACTTT	CASSPHKALHF
-	TRBV11-2	TRBJ2-7	-	TGTGCCAGCAGCCCCACCCCTAGTGTCTCCTACGAGCAGTACTTC	CASSPTPSVSYEQYF
many	TRBV5-6	TRBJ2-7	-	TGTGCCAGCAGCTTGGGGGTCTCGGTAGGTTGGGACGAGCAGTACTTC	CASSLGVSVGWDEQYF
many	TRBV19	TRBJ2-1	TRBD2	TGTGCCAGTAGTTCCCTAGCGGGAGTACTCAGGCAGTTCTTC	CASSSLAGVLRQFF
-	TRBV7-2	TRBJ1-5	-	TGTGCCAGCAGCTTAATCAAGGGTCAGCCCCAGCATTTT	CASSLIKGQPQHF
medium-sized	TRBV19	TRBJ2-2	-	TGTGCCAGTAGTATCTCAACCGAAAACACCGGGGAGCTGTTTTTT	CASSISTENTGELFF
medium-sized	TRBV7-8	TRBJ1-2	-	TGTGCCAGCAGCCCTCTACCGGGACGAATTTTCTATGGCTACACCTTC	CASSPLPGRIFYGYTF
-	TRBV19	TRBJ2-7	TRBD1	TGTGCCAGTTTCCGGGACAGGGGCTGCTACGAGCAGTACTTC	CASFRDRGCYEQYF
many	TRBV12-5	TRBJ1-1	-	TGTGCTAGTGGTTTGAATCCGGGCGCTGAAGCTTTCTTT	CASGLNPGAEAFF
medium-sized	TRBV29-1	TRBJ2-7	-	TGCAGCGTTGTTAAGGGTGGGGAGCAGTACTTC	CSVVKGGEQYF
many	TRBV30	TRBJ2-3	TRBD2	TGTGCCTTCGGACTAGCGGGAGCACTTAGCACAGATACGCAGTATTTT	CAFGLAGALSTDTQYF
medium-sized	TRBV20-1	TRBJ1-3	-	TGCAGTGCTAGCCCGGGAGTGTACGGAAACACCATATATTTT	CSASPGVYGNTIYF
-	TRBV29-1	TRBJ2-3	-	TGCAGCGTTAAAATAAGCGGGTTAACAGATACGCAGTATTTT	CSVKISGLTDTQYF
-	TRBV20-1	TRBJ2-3	TRBD2	TGCAGTGCAGCCGGGACTAGCGGCACAGATACGCAGTATTTT	CSAAGTSGTDTQYF
medium-sized	TRBV12-3/TRBV12-4	TRBJ1-2	-	TGTGCCAGCAGCCCGCAGGGCTTTTATGGCTACACCTTC	CASSPQGFYGYTF
-	TRBV20-1	TRBJ2-1	TRBD2	TGCAGTGCTACTACTAGCGGGAGTTATGAGCAGTTCTTC	CSATTSGSYEQFF
medium-sized	TRBV9	TRBJ1-6	TRBD1	TGTGCCAGCAGCACCGGACAGGAGGAGAATTCACCCCTCCACTTT	CASSTGQEENSPLHF
many	TRBV20-1	TRBJ1-1	-	TGCAGTGCTAGAGAGGGGGGTGGGACGGGGAACACTGAAGCTTTCTTT	CSAREGGGTGNTEAFF
many	TRBV11-2	TRBJ2-4	-	TGTGCCAGCAGCTTACCCCGGAGCCAGGGTAGAAACATTCAGTACTTC	CASSLPRSQGRNIQYF
many	TRBV6-2/TRBV6-3	TRBJ1-2	-	TGTGCCAGCAGTTACGGCCTGGACTATGGCTACACCTTC	CASSYGLDYGYTF
-	TRBV6-2/TRBV6-3	TRBJ2-1	TRBD1	TGTGCCAGCAAACCTGTCGCGACAGGGGGGTACAATGAGCAGTTCTTC	CASKPVATGGYNEQFF
medium-sized	TRBV14	TRBJ2-5	TRBD2	TGTGCCAGCAGCCAAGATCAGGGCGGGAGAAGGGAGACCCAGTACTTC	CASSQDQGGRRETQYF
-	TRBV9	TRBJ2-1	TRBD2	TGTGCCAGCAGCGTAGGAAGCGGGAGGGCCGGGAATGAGCAGTTCTTC	CASSVGSGRAGNEQFF
many	TRBV4-3	TRBJ2-2	-	TGCGCCAGCAGCCAAGCCCGACATTTCGGGGAGCTGTTTTTT	CASSQARHFGELFF